This T cell receptor beta chain was found in a study of T cells expressing NK-cell markers. The CDR3 runs to 18 residues. Germline V gene data show CDR1 as SGHTA and CDR2 as FQGTGA. TCRdb re-called the 5' RACE reads; every CDR3 protein appears as one record, without DNA. The sample has about 160,000 distinct CDR3 sequences. Specimen: blood T cells: a sorted CD56 or NKG2C T cell subset, CD4+ or CD8+ T cells, or bulk PBMC T cells (not recorded which). This clonotype was sampled from a woman between 18 and 75 years old in good health. The chain uses TRBV7-3 and TRBJ2-7; with no DNA, the TCRdb D assignment of TRBD1 cannot be verified. The CDR3: CASSRRGYLQGAPREQYF.